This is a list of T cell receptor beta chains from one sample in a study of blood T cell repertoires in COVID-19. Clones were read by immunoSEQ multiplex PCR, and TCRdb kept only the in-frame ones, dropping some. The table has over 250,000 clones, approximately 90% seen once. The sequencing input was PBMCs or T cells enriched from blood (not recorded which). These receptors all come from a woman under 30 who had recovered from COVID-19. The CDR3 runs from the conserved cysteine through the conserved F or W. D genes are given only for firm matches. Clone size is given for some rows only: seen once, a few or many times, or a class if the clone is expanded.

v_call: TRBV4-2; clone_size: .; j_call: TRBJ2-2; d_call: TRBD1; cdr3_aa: CASRRNLGGTGNTGELFF; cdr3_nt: TGTGCCAGCAGGCGTAACCTTGGCGGGACAGGCAACACCGGGGAGCTGTTTTTT
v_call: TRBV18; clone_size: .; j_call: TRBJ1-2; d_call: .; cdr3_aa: CASSAGVADYGYTF; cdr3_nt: TGTGCCAGCTCCGCGGGGGTGGCGGACTATGGCTACACCTTC
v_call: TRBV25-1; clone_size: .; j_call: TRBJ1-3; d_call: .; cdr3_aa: CASSAGGGNTIYF; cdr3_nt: TGTGCCAGCAGTGCGGGGGGAGGAAACACCATATATTTT
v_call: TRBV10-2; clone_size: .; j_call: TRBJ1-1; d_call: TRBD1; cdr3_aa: CASNDGDRGIEAFF; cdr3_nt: TGCGCCAGCAACGATGGGGACAGGGGAATTGAAGCTTTCTTT
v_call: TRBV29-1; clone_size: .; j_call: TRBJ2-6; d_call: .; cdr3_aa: CSGLSSGANVLTF; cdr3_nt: TGCAGCGGACTGAGTTCCGGGGCCAACGTCCTGACTTTC
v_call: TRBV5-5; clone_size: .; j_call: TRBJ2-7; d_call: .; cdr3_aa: CASSLTRFPYEQYF; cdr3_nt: TGTGCCAGCAGCTTGACCAGATTCCCCTACGAGCAGTACTTC
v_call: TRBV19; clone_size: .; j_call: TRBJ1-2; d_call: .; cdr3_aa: CASSIASGTYGYTF; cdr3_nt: TGTGCCAGTAGTATCGCGTCGGGTACCTATGGCTACACCTTC
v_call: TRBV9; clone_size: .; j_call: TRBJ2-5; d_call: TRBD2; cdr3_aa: CASSVGGPGRETQYF; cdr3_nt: TGTGCCAGCAGCGTAGGCGGGCCCGGGAGGGAGACCCAGTACTTC
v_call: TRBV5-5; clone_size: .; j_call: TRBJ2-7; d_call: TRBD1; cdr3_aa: CASSSSTGGHSYEQYF; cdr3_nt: TGTGCCAGCAGCTCCAGCACAGGGGGACACTCCTACGAGCAGTACTTC
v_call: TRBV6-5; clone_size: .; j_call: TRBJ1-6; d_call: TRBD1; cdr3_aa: CASSYSGTGLSSPLHF; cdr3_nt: TGTGCCAGCAGTTACTCCGGGACAGGGCTGTCCTCACCCCTCCACTTT
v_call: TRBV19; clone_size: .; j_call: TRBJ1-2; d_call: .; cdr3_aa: CASSSAGGYGYTF; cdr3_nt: TGTGCCAGTAGTTCGGCGGGCGGCTATGGCTACACCTTC
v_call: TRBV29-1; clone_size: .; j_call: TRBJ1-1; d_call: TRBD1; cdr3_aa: CSVEALQGWAEAFF; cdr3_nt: TGCAGCGTTGAAGCTTTACAGGGGTGGGCTGAAGCTTTCTTT
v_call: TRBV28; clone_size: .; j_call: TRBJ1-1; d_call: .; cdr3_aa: CASRAGTSTEAFF; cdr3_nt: TGTGCCAGCAGGGCCGGGACAAGCACTGAAGCTTTCTTT
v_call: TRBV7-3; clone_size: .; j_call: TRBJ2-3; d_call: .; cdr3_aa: CASSPGLITDTQYF; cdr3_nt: TGTGCCAGCAGCCCCGGACTGATCACAGATACGCAGTATTTT
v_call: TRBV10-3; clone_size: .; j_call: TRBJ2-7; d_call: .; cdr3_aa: CAISVSGNSYEQYF; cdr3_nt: TGTGCCATCAGTGTTAGCGGAAACTCCTACGAGCAGTACTTC
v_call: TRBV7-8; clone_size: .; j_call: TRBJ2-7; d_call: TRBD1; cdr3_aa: CASSLGDRGTYEQYF; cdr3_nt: TGTGCCAGCAGCTTAGGGGACAGGGGGACCTACGAGCAGTACTTC
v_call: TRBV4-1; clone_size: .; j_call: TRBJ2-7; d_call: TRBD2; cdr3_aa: CASSQGRGGYEQYF; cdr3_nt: TGCGCCAGCAGCCAAGGCCGGGGGGGCTACGAGCAGTACTTC
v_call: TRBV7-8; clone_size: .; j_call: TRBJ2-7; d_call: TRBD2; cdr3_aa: CASSLVRAGRFSYEQYF; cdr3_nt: TGTGCCAGCAGCCTGGTGAGAGCGGGGCGTTTCTCCTACGAGCAGTACTTC
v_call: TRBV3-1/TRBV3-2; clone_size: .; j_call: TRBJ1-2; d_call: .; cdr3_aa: CASGPDRNYGYTF; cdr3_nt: TGTGCCAGCGGTCCCGACAGAAACTATGGCTACACCTTC
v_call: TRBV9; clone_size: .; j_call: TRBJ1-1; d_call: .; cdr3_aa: CASSAQNTEAFF; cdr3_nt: TGTGCCAGCAGCGCCCAGAACACTGAAGCTTTCTTT
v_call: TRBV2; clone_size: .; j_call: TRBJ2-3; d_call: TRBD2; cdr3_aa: CASRPGAGVRSTDTQYF; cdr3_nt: TGTGCCAGCCGGCCCGGGGCGGGGGTCCGTAGCACAGATACGCAGTATTTT
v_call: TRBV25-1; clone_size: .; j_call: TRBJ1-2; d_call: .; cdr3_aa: CASMDSHYGYTF; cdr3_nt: TGTGCCAGCATGGACAGCCACTATGGCTACACCTTC
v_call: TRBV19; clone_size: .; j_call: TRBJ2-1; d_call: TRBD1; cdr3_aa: CASSMGQGNGEQFF; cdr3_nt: TGTGCCAGTAGTATGGGACAGGGAAATGGTGAGCAGTTCTTC
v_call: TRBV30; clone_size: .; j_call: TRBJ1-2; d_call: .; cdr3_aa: CAWSTNGKYGYTF; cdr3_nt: TGTGCCTGGAGTACCAACGGGAAATATGGCTACACCTTC
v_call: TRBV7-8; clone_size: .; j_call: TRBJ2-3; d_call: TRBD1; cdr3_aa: CASSFTGTGAFADTQYF; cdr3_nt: TGTGCCAGCAGCTTTACTGGGACAGGGGCGTTCGCAGATACGCAGTATTTT
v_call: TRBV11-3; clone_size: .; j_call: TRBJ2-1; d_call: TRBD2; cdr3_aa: CASSFGGSNEQFF; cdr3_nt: TGTGCCAGCAGCTTCGGGGGGTCGAATGAGCAGTTCTTC
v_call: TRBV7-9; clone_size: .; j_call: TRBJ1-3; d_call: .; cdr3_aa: CASSLAADF; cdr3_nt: TGTGCCAGCAGCTTAGCGGCGGATTTT
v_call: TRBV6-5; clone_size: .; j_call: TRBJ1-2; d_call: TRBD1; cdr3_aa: CASGDRTDYGYTF; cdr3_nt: TGTGCCAGTGGGGACAGAACTGACTATGGCTACACCTTC
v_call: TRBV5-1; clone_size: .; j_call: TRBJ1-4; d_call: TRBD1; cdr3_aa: CASSFGQGGEKLFF; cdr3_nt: TGCGCCAGCAGCTTTGGACAGGGTGGAGAAAAACTGTTTTTT
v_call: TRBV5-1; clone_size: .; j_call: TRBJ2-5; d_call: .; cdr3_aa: CASRANKETQYF; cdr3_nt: TGCGCCAGCAGGGCCAACAAAGAGACCCAGTACTTC
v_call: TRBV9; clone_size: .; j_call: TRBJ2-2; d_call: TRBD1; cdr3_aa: CASSVGTAVPVLNTGELFF; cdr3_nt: TGTGCCAGCAGCGTCGGGACAGCCGTCCCTGTCCTCAACACCGGGGAGCTGTTTTTT
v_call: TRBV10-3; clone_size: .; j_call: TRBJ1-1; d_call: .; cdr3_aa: CAISATGNTEAFF; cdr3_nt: TGTGCCATCAGTGCAACAGGGAACACTGAAGCTTTCTTT
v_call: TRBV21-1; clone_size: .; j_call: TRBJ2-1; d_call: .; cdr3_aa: CASSKHYNEQFF; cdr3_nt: TGTGCCAGCAGCAAACACTACAATGAGCAGTTCTTC
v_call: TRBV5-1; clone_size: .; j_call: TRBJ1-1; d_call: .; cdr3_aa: CASSLAQQTEAFF; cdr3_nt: TGCGCCAGCAGCTTGGCCCAACAGACTGAAGCTTTCTTT
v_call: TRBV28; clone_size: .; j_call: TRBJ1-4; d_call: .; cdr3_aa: CASSLTQNPEKLFF; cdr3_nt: TGTGCCAGCAGTTTGACACAGAACCCTGAAAAACTGTTTTTT
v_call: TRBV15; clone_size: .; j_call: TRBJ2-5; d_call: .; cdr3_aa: CATSRAGGWETQYF; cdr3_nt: TGTGCCACCAGCAGAGCGGGGGGCTGGGAGACCCAGTACTTC
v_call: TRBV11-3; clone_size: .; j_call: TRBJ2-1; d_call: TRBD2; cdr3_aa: CASSLNFGTSGYNEQFF; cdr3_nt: TGTGCCAGCAGCTTAAACTTCGGGACTAGCGGTTACAATGAGCAGTTCTTC
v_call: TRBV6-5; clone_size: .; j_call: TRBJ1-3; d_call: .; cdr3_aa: CASSYGTPSSGNTIYF; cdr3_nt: TGTGCCAGCAGCTACGGGACTCCGAGCTCTGGAAACACCATATATTTT
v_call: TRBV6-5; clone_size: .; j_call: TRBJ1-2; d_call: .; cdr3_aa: CASLQVVGGYTF; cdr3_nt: TGTGCCAGTCTACAGGTGGTTGGAGGCTACACCTTC
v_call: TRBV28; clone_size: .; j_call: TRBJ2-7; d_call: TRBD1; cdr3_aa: CATSDRLTYEQYF; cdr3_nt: TGTGCCACTTCGGACAGGCTAACCTACGAGCAGTACTTC
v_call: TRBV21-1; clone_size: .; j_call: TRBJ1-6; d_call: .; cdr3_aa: CASSKPPLPDRATYNSPLHF; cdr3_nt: TGTGCCAGCAGCAAACCCCCCCTCCCGGACAGGGCCACTTATAATTCACCCCTCCACTTT
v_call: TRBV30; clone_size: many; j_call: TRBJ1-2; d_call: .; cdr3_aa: CAWESTGQGYTF; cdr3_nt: TGTGCCTGGGAGAGCACAGGGCAAGGCTACACCTTC
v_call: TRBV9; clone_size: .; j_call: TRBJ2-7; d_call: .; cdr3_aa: CASSVGGGAEAYEQYF; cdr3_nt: TGTGCCAGCAGCGTAGGAGGGGGGGCAGAAGCCTACGAGCAGTACTTC
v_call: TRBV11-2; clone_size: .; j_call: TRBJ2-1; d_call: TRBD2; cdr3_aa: CASSLVRGGTYNEQFF; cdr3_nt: TGTGCCAGCAGCTTAGTTCGGGGGGGGACCTACAATGAGCAGTTCTTC
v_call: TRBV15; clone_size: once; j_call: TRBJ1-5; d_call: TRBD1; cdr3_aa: CATSRDRASNQPQHF; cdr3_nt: TGTGCCACCAGCAGGGACAGGGCTAGCAATCAGCCCCAGCATTTT
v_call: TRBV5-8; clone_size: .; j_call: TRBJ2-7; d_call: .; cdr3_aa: CASSLRTVEQYF; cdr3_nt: TGTGCCAGCAGCTTGAGGACAGTCGAGCAGTACTTC
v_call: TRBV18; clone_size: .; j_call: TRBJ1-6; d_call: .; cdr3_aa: CASSLFGLAKSSYNSPLHF; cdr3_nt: TGTGCCAGCTCACTCTTCGGGTTGGCGAAGAGCTCCTATAATTCACCCCTCCACTTT
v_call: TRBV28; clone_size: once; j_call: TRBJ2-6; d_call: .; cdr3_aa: CASRSSGANVLTF; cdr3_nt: TGTGCCAGCAGGAGCTCTGGGGCCAACGTCCTGACTTTC
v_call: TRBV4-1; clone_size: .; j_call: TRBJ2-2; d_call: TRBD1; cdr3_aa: CASSQVGTGTGELFF; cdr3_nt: TGCGCCAGCAGCCAAGTAGGGACAGGCACCGGGGAGCTGTTTTTT
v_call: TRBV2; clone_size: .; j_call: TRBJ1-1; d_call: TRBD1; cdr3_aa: CARDRGRTEAFF; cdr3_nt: TGTGCCAGGGACAGGGGAAGGACTGAAGCTTTCTTT
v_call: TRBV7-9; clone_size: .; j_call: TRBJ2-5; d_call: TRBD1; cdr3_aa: CASSLVWDRAQETQYF; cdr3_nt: TGTGCCAGCAGCTTAGTGTGGGACAGGGCCCAAGAGACCCAGTACTTC
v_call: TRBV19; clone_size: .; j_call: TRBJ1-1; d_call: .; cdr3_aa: CASTRVNKNTEAFF; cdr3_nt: TGTGCCAGTACCAGGGTCAACAAGAACACTGAAGCTTTCTTT
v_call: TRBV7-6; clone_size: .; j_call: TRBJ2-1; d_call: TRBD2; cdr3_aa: CASTWEWVAGDHNEQFF; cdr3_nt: TGTGCCAGCACCTGGGAATGGGTAGCGGGGGACCACAATGAGCAGTTCTTC
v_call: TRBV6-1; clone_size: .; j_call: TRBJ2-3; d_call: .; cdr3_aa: CASSEFGGEADTQYF; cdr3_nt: TGTGCCAGCAGTGAATTCGGCGGGGAAGCAGATACGCAGTATTTT
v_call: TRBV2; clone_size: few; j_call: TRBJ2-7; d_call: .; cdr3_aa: CASKEGAWNEQYF; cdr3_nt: TGTGCCAGCAAGGAGGGGGCATGGAACGAGCAGTACTTC
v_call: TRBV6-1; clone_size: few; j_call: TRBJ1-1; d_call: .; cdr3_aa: CASSELGVLPLHTEAFF; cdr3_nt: TGTGCCAGCAGTGAACTCGGTGTTCTCCCGTTGCACACTGAAGCTTTCTTT
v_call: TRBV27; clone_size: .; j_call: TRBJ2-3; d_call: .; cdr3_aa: CASGSGFGGGTDTQYF; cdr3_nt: TGTGCCAGCGGCTCCGGGTTCGGCGGAGGCACAGATACGCAGTATTTT
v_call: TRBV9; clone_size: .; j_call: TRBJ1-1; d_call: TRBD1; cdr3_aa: CASSVEGTGPIF; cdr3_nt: TGTGCCAGCAGCGTAGAGGGGACAGGTCCGATCTTT
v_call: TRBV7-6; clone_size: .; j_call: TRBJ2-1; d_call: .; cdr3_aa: CASSLAGGAGNEQFF; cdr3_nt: TGTGCCAGCAGCTTAGCGGGGGGGGCCGGAAATGAGCAGTTCTTC